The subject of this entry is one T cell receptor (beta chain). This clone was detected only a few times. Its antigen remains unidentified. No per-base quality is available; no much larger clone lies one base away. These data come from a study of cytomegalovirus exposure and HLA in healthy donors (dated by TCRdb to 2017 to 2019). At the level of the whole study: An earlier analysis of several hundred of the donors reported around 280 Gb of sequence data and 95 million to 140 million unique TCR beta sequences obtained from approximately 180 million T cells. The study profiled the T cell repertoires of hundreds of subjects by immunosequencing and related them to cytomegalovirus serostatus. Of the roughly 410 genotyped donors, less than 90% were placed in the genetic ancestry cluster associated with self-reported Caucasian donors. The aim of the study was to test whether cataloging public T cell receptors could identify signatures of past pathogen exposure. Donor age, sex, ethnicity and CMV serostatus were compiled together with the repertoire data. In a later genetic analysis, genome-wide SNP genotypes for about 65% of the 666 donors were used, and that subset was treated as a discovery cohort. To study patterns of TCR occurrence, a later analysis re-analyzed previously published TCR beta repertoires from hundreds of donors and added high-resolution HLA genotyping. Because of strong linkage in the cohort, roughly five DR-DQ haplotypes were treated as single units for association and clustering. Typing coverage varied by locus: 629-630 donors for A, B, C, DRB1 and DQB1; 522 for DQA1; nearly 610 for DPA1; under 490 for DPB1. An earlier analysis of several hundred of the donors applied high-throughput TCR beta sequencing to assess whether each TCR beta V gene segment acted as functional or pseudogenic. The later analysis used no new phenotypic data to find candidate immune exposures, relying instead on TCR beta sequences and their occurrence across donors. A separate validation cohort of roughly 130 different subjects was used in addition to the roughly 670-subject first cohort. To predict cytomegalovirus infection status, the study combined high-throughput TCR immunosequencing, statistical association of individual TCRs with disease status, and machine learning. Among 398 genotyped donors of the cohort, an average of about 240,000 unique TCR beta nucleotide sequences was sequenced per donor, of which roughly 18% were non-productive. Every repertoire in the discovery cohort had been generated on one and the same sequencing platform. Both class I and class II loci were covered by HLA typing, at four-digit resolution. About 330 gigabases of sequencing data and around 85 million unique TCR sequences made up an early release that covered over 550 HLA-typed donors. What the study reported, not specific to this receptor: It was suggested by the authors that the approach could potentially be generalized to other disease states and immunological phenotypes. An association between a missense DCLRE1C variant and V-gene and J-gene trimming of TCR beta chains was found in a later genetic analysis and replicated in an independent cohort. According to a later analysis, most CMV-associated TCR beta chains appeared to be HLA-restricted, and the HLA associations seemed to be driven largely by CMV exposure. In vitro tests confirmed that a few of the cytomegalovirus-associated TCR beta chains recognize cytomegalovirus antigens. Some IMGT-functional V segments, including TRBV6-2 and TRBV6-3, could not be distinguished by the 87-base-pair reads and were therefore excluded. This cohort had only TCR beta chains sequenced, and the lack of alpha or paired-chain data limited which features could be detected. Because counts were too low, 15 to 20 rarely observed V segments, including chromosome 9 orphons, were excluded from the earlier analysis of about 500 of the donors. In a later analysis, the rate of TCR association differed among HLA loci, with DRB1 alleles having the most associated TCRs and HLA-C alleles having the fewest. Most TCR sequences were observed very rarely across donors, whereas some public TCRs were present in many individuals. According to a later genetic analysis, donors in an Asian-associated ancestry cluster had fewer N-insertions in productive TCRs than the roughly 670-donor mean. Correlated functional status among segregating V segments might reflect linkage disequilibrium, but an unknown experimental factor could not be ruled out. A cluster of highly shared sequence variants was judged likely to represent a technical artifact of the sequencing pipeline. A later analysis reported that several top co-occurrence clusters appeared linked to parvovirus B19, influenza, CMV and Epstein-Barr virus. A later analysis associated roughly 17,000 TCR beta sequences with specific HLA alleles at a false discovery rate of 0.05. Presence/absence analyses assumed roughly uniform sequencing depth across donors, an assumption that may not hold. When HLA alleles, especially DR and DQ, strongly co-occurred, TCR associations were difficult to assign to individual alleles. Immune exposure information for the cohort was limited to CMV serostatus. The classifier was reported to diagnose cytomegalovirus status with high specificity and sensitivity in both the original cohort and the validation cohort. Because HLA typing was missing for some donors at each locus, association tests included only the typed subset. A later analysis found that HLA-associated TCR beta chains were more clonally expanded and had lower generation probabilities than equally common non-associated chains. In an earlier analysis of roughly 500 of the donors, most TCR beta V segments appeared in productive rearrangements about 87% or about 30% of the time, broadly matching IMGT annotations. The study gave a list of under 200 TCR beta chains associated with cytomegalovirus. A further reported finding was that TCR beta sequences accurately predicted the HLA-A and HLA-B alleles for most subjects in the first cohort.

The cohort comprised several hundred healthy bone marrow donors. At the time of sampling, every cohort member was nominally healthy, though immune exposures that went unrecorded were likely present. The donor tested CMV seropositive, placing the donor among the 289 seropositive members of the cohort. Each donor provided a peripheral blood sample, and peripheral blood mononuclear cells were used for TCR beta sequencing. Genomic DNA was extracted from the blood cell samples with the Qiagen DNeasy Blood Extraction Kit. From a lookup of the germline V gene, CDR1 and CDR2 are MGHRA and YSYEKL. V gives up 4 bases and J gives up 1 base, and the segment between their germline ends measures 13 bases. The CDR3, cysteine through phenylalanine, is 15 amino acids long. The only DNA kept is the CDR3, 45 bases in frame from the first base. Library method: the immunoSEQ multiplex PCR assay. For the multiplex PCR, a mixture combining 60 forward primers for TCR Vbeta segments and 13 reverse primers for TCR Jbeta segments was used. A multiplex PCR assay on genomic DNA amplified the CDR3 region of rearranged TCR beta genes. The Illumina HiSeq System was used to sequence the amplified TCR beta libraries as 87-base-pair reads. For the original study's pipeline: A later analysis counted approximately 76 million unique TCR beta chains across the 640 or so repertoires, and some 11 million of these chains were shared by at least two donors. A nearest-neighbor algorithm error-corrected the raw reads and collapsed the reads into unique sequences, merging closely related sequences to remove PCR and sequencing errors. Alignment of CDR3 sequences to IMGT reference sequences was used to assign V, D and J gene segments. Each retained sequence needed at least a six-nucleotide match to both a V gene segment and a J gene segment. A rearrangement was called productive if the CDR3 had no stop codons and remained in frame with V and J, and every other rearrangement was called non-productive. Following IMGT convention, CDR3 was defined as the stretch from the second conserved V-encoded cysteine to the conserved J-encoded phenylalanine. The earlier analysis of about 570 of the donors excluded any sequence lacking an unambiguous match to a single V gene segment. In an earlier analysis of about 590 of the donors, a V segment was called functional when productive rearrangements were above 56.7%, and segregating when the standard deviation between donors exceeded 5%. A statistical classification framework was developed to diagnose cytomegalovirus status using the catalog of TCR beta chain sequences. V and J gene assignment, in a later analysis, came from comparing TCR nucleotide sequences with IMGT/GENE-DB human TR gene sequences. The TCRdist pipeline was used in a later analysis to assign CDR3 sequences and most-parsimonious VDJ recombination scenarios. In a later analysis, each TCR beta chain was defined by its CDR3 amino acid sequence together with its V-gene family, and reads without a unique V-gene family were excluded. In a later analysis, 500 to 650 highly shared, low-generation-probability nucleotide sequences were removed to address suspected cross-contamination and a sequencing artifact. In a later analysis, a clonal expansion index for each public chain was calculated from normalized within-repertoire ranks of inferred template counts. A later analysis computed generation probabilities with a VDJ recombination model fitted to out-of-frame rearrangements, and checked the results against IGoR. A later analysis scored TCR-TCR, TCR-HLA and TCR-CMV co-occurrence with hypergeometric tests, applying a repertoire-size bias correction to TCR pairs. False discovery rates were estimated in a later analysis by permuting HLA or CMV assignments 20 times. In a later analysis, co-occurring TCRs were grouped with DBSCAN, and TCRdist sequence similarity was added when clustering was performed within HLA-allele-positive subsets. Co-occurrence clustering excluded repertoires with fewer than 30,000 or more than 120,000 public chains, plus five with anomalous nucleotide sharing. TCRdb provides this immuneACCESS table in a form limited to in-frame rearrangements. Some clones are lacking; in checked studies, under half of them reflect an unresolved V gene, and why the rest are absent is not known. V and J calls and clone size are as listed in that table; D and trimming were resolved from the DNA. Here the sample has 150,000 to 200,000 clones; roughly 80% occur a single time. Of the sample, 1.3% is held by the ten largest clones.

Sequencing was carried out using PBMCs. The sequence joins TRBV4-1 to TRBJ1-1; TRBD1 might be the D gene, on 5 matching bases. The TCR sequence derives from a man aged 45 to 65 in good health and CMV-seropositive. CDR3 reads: CASSRIGGGNTEAFF. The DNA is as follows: TGCGCCAGCAGCCGGATCGGGGGGGGGAACACTGAAGCTTTCTTT.